The clone carrying this T cell receptor (beta chain) was seen many times. Its antigen is still unknown. The data originate from a study of T cells in Graves' hyperthyroidism and ophthalmopathy. Germline loops: CDR1 MDHEN, CDR2 SYDVKM. V was pared by 5 bases and J by 1 base, with 5 bases of the junction left unmatched. This CDR3 contains 15 residues. There were TCR beta CDR3 regions amplified from RNA transcripts. The HTBI primer set drove a first-round RT-PCR of the TCR CDR3. TCRdb independently ran MiXCR on the multiplex PCR reads; one entry per CDR3 protein. The sample includes 490,000 or so distinct CDR3 sequences, more than 15% of them seen just once. Broader study findings: Most thyroid-expanded clonotypes above 0.001 were also found in blood.

Diagnoses used clinical symptoms, serum thyroxine and TRAb, thyroid ultrasound and orbital computed tomography. Material for sequencing was blood. The source is a woman between 25 and 40 years old with Graves' ophthalmopathy. This rearrangement joins TRBV28 to TRBJ2-3; 8 bases are a match to TRBD1. The CDR3 DNA reads TGTGCCAGCAGTGAGACAGGGGTCGGCACAGATACGCAGTATTTT. This translates into CASSETGVGTDTQYF.